The rows below give T cell receptor beta chains drawn from one sample of a study of CD4 and CD8 cells across lung adenocarcinoma regions. TCRdb passed the PCR reads through MiXCR, listing each CDR3 protein once. Among under 13,000 distinct CDR3 sequences listed, 53% were seen once. The sequenced material came from CD4+ T cells from the center of a lung tumor. The receptors come from a male donor with lung adenocarcinoma. The CD4 and CD8 labels of this study may be unreliable. CDR3s include the opening cysteine and the closing phenylalanine or tryptophan. D genes are given only for firm matches. Expanded clones are given a class, and other clones once, few, many or no size at all.

clone size: NA
J gene: TRBJ2-5
V gene: TRBV12-3/TRBV12-4
D gene: TRBD2
CDR3 protein: CASSVGLGGGRRETQYF
CDR3 DNA: TGTGCCAGCAGTGTGGGGCTCGGGGGGGGTCGCCGAGAGACGCAGTACTTC

clone size: NA
J gene: TRBJ2-1
V gene: TRBV30
D gene: TRBD2
CDR3 protein: CAWDRLAGDNEQFF
CDR3 DNA: TGTGCCTGGGACCGACTAGCGGGAGACAATGAGCAGTTCTTC

clone size: NA
J gene: TRBJ2-3
V gene: TRBV6-2/TRBV6-3
D gene: TRBD2
CDR3 protein: CASKTSVTDTQYF
CDR3 DNA: TGTGCCAGCAAGACTAGCGTGACGGATACGCAGTATTTT

clone size: few
J gene: TRBJ2-7
V gene: TRBV6-1
D gene: NA
CDR3 protein: CASSPVPGDRDEQYF
CDR3 DNA: TGTGCCAGCAGCCCGGTTCCGGGGGACCGGGACGAGCAGTACTTC

clone size: NA
J gene: TRBJ1-1
V gene: TRBV15
D gene: TRBD1
CDR3 protein: CATSSGQGGVDTEAFF
CDR3 DNA: TGTGCCACCAGCAGTGGCCAGGGGGGGGTGGACACTGAAGCTTTCTTT

clone size: NA
J gene: TRBJ2-3
V gene: TRBV27
D gene: TRBD1
CDR3 protein: CASGTDGPDTQYF
CDR3 DNA: TGTGCCAGCGGGACAGACGGCCCAGATACGCAGTATTTT

clone size: NA
J gene: TRBJ2-1
V gene: TRBV27
D gene: NA
CDR3 protein: CASRQNAVREFF
CDR3 DNA: TGTGCCAGCAGACAAAACGCGGTTCGGGAGTTCTTC

clone size: NA
J gene: TRBJ2-1
V gene: TRBV6-5
D gene: TRBD2
CDR3 protein: CASSFILAGGPNEQFF
CDR3 DNA: TGTGCCAGCAGTTTCATCCTAGCGGGAGGGCCGAATGAGCAGTTCTTC

clone size: many
J gene: TRBJ1-1
V gene: TRBV6-5
D gene: NA
CDR3 protein: CASSTRENTEAFF
CDR3 DNA: TGTGCCAGCAGCACTCGGGAGAACACTGAAGCTTTCTTT

clone size: NA
J gene: TRBJ2-7
V gene: TRBV4-2
D gene: NA
CDR3 protein: CASSQTKTSFPYNEQYF
CDR3 DNA: TGTGCCAGCAGCCAAACCAAAACTAGTTTCCCCTACAATGAGCAGTACTTC

clone size: few
J gene: TRBJ2-3
V gene: TRBV10-2
D gene: NA
CDR3 protein: CASSDSGLRAKNTQYF
CDR3 DNA: TGCGCCAGCAGTGACTCGGGCCTGCGGGCCAAAAACACTCAGTATTTC

clone size: many
J gene: TRBJ2-2
V gene: TRBV6-2/TRBV6-3
D gene: NA
CDR3 protein: CASSYTPGELFF
CDR3 DNA: TGTGCCAGCAGTTATACCCCCGGGGAGCTGTTTTTT

clone size: medium-sized
J gene: TRBJ2-1
V gene: TRBV7-2
D gene: TRBD2
CDR3 protein: CASRSGLAGGEGQFF
CDR3 DNA: TGTGCCAGCAGATCGGGACTAGCGGGGGGGGAGGGGCAGTTCTTC

clone size: medium-sized
J gene: TRBJ2-5
V gene: TRBV6-5
D gene: NA
CDR3 protein: CASSKSLWGETQYF
CDR3 DNA: TGTGCCAGCAGTAAATCTTTATGGGGGGAGACCCAGTACTTC

clone size: NA
J gene: TRBJ2-1
V gene: TRBV7-2
D gene: NA
CDR3 protein: CASSLDVAGTYNEQFF
CDR3 DNA: TGTGCCAGCAGCTTAGACGTGGCAGGGACCTACAATGAGCAGTTCTTC

clone size: medium-sized
J gene: TRBJ1-2
V gene: TRBV6-5
D gene: NA
CDR3 protein: CASILTPGDNYGYTF
CDR3 DNA: TGTGCCAGCATTCTCACCCCAGGGGATAACTATGGCTACACCTTC

clone size: NA
J gene: TRBJ2-1
V gene: TRBV6-1
D gene: NA
CDR3 protein: CASSRDPDQETQFF
CDR3 DNA: TGTGCCAGCAGTCGGGACCCTGACCAAGAGACCCAGTTCTTC

clone size: many
J gene: TRBJ2-5
V gene: TRBV5-1
D gene: TRBD2
CDR3 protein: CASSLAASGQETQYF
CDR3 DNA: TGCGCCAGCAGCTTGGCGGCTAGCGGGCAAGAGACCCAGTACTTC

clone size: NA
J gene: TRBJ2-3
V gene: TRBV6-1
D gene: NA
CDR3 protein: CASSEARGGSKDTQYF
CDR3 DNA: TGTGCCAGCAGTGAAGCGAGGGGGGGGAGCAAAGATACGCAGTATTTC

clone size: large
J gene: TRBJ2-5
V gene: TRBV25-1
D gene: NA
CDR3 protein: CASSESPRETQYF
CDR3 DNA: TGTGCCAGCAGTGAATCCCCTAGAGAGACCCAGTACTTC

clone size: NA
J gene: TRBJ2-1
V gene: TRBV6-1
D gene: NA
CDR3 protein: CASSPSYNEQFF
CDR3 DNA: TGTGCCAGCAGTCCTAGCTACAATGAGCAGTTCTTC

clone size: NA
J gene: TRBJ2-5
V gene: TRBV12-3/TRBV12-4
D gene: NA
CDR3 protein: CAGGSGGRDQETQYF
CDR3 DNA: TGTGCCGGGGGGTCAGGTGGCCGTGACCAAGAGACCCAGTACTTC

clone size: NA
J gene: TRBJ2-3
V gene: TRBV10-3
D gene: NA
CDR3 protein: CATGLGATNTQYF
CDR3 DNA: TGTGCCACGGGGCTTGGCGCCACAAACACTCAGTACTTT

clone size: NA
J gene: TRBJ2-3
V gene: TRBV30
D gene: NA
CDR3 protein: CAWSALDTQYF
CDR3 DNA: TGTGCCTGGAGTGCTTTAGATACGCAGTATTTT

clone size: NA
J gene: TRBJ2-1
V gene: TRBV7-2
D gene: NA
CDR3 protein: CASSFTGEGPDEQFF
CDR3 DNA: TGTGCCAGCAGCTTTACGGGAGAGGGCCCCGACGAGCAGTTCTTC

clone size: medium-sized
J gene: TRBJ1-5
V gene: TRBV6-1
D gene: NA
CDR3 protein: CASRNRAGSPNQPQHF
CDR3 DNA: TGTGCCAGCAGGAATCGGGCAGGGTCCCCCAATCAGCCCCAGCATTTT

clone size: many
J gene: TRBJ1-5
V gene: TRBV12-3/TRBV12-4
D gene: NA
CDR3 protein: CASSLEGGYQPQHF
CDR3 DNA: TGTGCCAGCAGTTTAGAAGGGGGTTATCAGCCCCAGCATTTT

clone size: once
J gene: TRBJ1-6
V gene: TRBV7-2
D gene: NA
CDR3 protein: CASSPRPSLAGMQETQYF
CDR3 DNA: TGTGCCAGCAGCCCACGCCCCTCGCTAGCGGGGATGCAAGAGACCCAGTACTTT

clone size: many
J gene: TRBJ2-2
V gene: TRBV7-2
D gene: TRBD2
CDR3 protein: CASSTTRRIAGGTGGELFF
CDR3 DNA: TGTGCCAGCAGCACCACGAGAAGAATAGCGGGAGGGACGGGCGGGGAGCTGTTTTTT

clone size: NA
J gene: TRBJ2-3
V gene: TRBV27
D gene: NA
CDR3 protein: CASSKIRQLSTDTQYF
CDR3 DNA: TGTGCCAGCAGTAAGATTAGACAGCTAAGCACAGATACGCAGTATTTT

clone size: medium-sized
J gene: TRBJ2-2
V gene: TRBV6-5
D gene: NA
CDR3 protein: CASSYRDAGELFF
CDR3 DNA: TGTGCCAGCAGTTACCGTGACGCCGGGGAGCTGTTTTTT

clone size: NA
J gene: TRBJ2-5
V gene: TRBV7-2
D gene: NA
CDR3 protein: CASSTGATISEKQYF
CDR3 DNA: TGTGCCAGCAGCACGGGGGCTACTATCTCAGAGAAGCAGTACTTC

clone size: NA
J gene: TRBJ2-3
V gene: TRBV6-1
D gene: NA
CDR3 protein: CASSEHFYTDTQYF
CDR3 DNA: TGTGCCAGCAGTGAACACTTTTACACAGATACGCAGTATTTT

clone size: few
J gene: TRBJ2-7
V gene: TRBV6-5
D gene: TRBD1
CDR3 protein: CASSYGRDSYPNSYEQYF
CDR3 DNA: TGTGCCAGCAGTTACGGCCGGGACAGTTACCCTAACTCCTACGAGCAGTACTTC

clone size: few
J gene: TRBJ1-2
V gene: TRBV24-1
D gene: NA
CDR3 protein: CATQGPRNGYTF
CDR3 DNA: TGTGCCACTCAGGGGCCCAGGAATGGCTACACCTTC

clone size: medium-sized
J gene: TRBJ2-3
V gene: TRBV6-1
D gene: NA
CDR3 protein: CASSETSGGGTDTQYF
CDR3 DNA: TGTGCCAGCAGTGAAACGTCCGGCGGGGGCACAGATACGCAGTATTTT

clone size: few
J gene: TRBJ2-7
V gene: TRBV9
D gene: NA
CDR3 protein: CASSVDMGTSGNEQYF
CDR3 DNA: TGTGCCAGCAGCGTAGACATGGGAACCTCTGGAAACGAGCAGTACTTC

clone size: NA
J gene: TRBJ1-1
V gene: TRBV6-5
D gene: NA
CDR3 protein: CASSYSGGEAFF
CDR3 DNA: TGTGCCAGCAGTTACTCGGGGGGAGAAGCTTTCTTT

clone size: NA
J gene: TRBJ2-3
V gene: TRBV7-8
D gene: NA
CDR3 protein: CASSVSGLGATNTQYF
CDR3 DNA: TGTGCCAGCAGCGTCTCGGGGTTGGGAGCCACAAACACGCAGTACTTT

clone size: NA
J gene: TRBJ2-2
V gene: TRBV27
D gene: TRBD1
CDR3 protein: CAGRQGLVTDTLFF
CDR3 DNA: TGTGCCGGCAGACAGGGGCTGGTTACAGATACGCTGTTTTTT

clone size: many
J gene: TRBJ1-4
V gene: TRBV7-2
D gene: TRBD1
CDR3 protein: CASSSGQGLNEKLFF
CDR3 DNA: TGTGCCAGCAGCTCAGGACAGGGTTTGAATGAAAAACTGTTTTTT

clone size: medium-sized
J gene: TRBJ2-7
V gene: TRBV27
D gene: NA
CDR3 protein: CASSLWGGGFDEQYF
CDR3 DNA: TGTGCCAGCAGTTTATGGGGGGGCGGATTCGACGAGCAGTACTTC

clone size: NA
J gene: TRBJ2-5
V gene: TRBV10-2
D gene: NA
CDR3 protein: CASSGQGRSLSF
CDR3 DNA: TGCGCCAGCAGTGGGCAGGGTAGGTCCCTGTCCTTC

clone size: NA
J gene: TRBJ2-1
V gene: TRBV7-2
D gene: TRBD2
CDR3 protein: CASSLEASGTGEQFF
CDR3 DNA: TGTGCCAGCAGCTTAGAGGCTAGCGGGACGGGTGAGCAGTTCTTC

clone size: few
J gene: TRBJ2-3
V gene: TRBV6-1
D gene: NA
CDR3 protein: CASSRDGDQETQYF
CDR3 DNA: TGTGCCAGCAGTAGGGACGGGGATCAAGAGACCCAGTACTTT

clone size: medium-sized
J gene: TRBJ2-3
V gene: TRBV7-2
D gene: TRBD1
CDR3 protein: CASSASGQITDTQYF
CDR3 DNA: TGTGCCAGCAGCGCCTCGGGACAGATCACAGATACGCAGTATTTT

clone size: NA
J gene: TRBJ2-5
V gene: TRBV11-2
D gene: NA
CDR3 protein: CASSPGWGSQETQYF
CDR3 DNA: TGTGCCAGCAGCCCGGGCTGGGGAAGTCAAGAGACCCAGTACTTC